The 13 T cell receptor beta chains in this list originate from one sample, sequenced in a study of T cells in Graves' hyperthyroidism and ophthalmopathy. Amplified TCR beta CDR3 regions derived from RNA transcripts. The HTBI set primed first-round TCR CDR3 RT-PCR. TCRdb analysed the multiplex PCR reads with MiXCR anew, one entry per CDR3 protein. The data contain 300,000 or so distinct CDR3 sequences, over 15% of them singletons. Specimen: blood. These TCRs come from an older woman with Graves' ophthalmopathy.

This clonotype was counted ten times or more. This rearrangement joins TRBV7-2 to TRBJ2-3; D gene uncertain. The CDR3 spans 14 residues. The germline V and J ends were trimmed by 0 bases and 2 bases, with 6 bases remaining between them. Germline V gives CDR1 SGHTA, CDR2 FQGNSA. The CDR3 sequence is CASSLAPPTDTQYF. The CDR3 coding sequence is TGTGCCAGCAGCTTAGCCCCTCCCACAGATACGCAGTATTTT.

This clonotype was picked up many times. The chain links TRBV20-1 to TRBJ2-1; 12 positions agree with TRBD2. Germline CDR1 reads DFQATT; CDR2 reads SNEGSKA (reference sequence). With V trimmed by 6 bases and J by 12 bases, 9 bases remained unmatched. The CDR3 consists of 13 residues. This chain's CDR3 is CSASGTSGFRQFF. The CDR3 DNA reads as TGCAGTGCAAGCGGGACTAGCGGGTTTAGGCAGTTCTTC.

This clonotype has at least ten counts. The gene calls are TRBV12-3 or TRBV12-4 and TRBJ1-5; D is possibly TRBD1 (6 bases). There are 13 residues in the CDR3. The ends were cut back, 4 bases at V and 5 bases at J, with 9 bases in the middle. CDR3 in amino acids: CASSWAGDQPQHF. The CDR3 DNA is TGTGCCAGCAGTTGGGCAGGGGATCAGCCCCAGCATTTT.

This clonotype showed up many times. V usage is TRBV7-2 and J usage is TRBJ2-1, with D possibly matching TRBD2 (7 bases). Germline V gene lookup returns CDR1 SGHTA and CDR2 FQGNSA. The CDR3 has 16 amino acids. The V end lost 6 bases, the J end lost 1 base, and 16 bases lay between the germline ends. CDR3 DNA: TGTGCCAGCAGACAGGGTGGGGGGGGTTCCTACAATGAGCAGTTCTTC. Translated, it gives CASRQGGGGSYNEQFF.

This clonotype showed up many times. The rearrangement uses TRBV4-2 and TRBJ1-2, with D unclear. Trimming took 1 base from V and 6 from J, leaving 9 bases between them. The CDR3 has 13 amino acids. Germline V gene sequence: CDR1 LGHNA, CDR2 YNFKEQ. CDR3 nucleotide sequence: TGTGCCAGCAGCCAAGTCCTGGGTCATGGCTACACCTTC. Translating it yields CASSQVLGHGYTF.

This clonotype was counted only a few times. Compared with germline, one end of the junction differs, possibly owing to a read error. The chain uses TRBV11-2 and TRBJ1-5, with TRBD1 matching over 7 bases. Germline V gene lookup returns CDR1 SGHAT and CDR2 FQNNGV. The CDR3 is 14 amino acids. The CDR3 loop reads CVSSLTGGNQPQHF. The CDR3 nucleotides read TGTGTCAGCAGCTTAACAGGGGGCAATCAGCCCCAGCATTTT.

The CDR3 DNA sequence: TGTGCCAGCTCAGATACAGGCACAGATACGCAGTATTTT. The encoded protein is CASSDTGTDTQYF. The genes are TRBV18 and TRBJ2-3; D remains unclear. Germline assignment: CDR1 KGHSH and CDR2 LQKENI. V lost 5 bases, J lost 1 base, and 7 bases lay in between. The CDR3 has 13 amino acids.

This clonotype was recorded many times. For the CDR3, the DNA is TGTGCCAGCAGTGAAGCGAGTTCAGGGGGAGACGGCTATGGCTACACCTTC. Residues: CASSEASSGGDGYGYTF. The chain joins TRBV6-1 to TRBJ1-2; 7 nucleotides agree with TRBD1. Per the germline V gene, CDR1 is MNHNS and CDR2 is SASEGT. This CDR3 has 17 amino acids. The V and J ends lost 0 bases and 4 bases, in that order; junction bases with no gene match: 11.

The V and J genes are TRBV18 and TRBJ2-2; 7 positions match TRBD1. Germline V CDR1 and CDR2: KGHSH, LQKENI. The trim removed 4 bases at V and 6 bases at J, leaving 8 bases unmatched. The CDR3 runs to 15 residues. The CDR3 region has the DNA TGTGCCAGCTCACGAAGAAACGGACAGGCCGGGGAGCTGTTTTTT. Amino acid sequence: CASSRRNGQAGELFF.

On this clonotype: With a much larger clone just one base away, this may be a read error. This chain joins TRBV27 and TRBJ2-7, with a weak D call TRBD2 (7 bases). The better agreement between TRBJ2-1 and the DNA end casts doubt on the J call. The CDR3 runs to 16 residues. Germline CDR1 and CDR2: MNHEY and SMNVEV (reference sequence). Here the CDR3 reads CASSHLLRGLTYEQFF. In DNA form, the CDR3 reads TGTGCCAGCAGCCACCTTTTGCGGGGGCTTACCTACGAGCAGTTCTTC.

This rearrangement joins TRBV27 to TRBJ2-2, with D possibly being TRBD2 (5 bases). In germline, CDR1 is MNHEY, CDR2 SMNVEV (reference sequence). V was clipped by 4 bases and J by 2 bases, with 8 bases between them. CDR3 length: 14 amino acids. The CDR3 here is CASSYLANTGELFF. The CDR3 nucleotides are TGTGCCAGCAGTTACCTAGCAAACACCGGGGAGCTGTTTTTT.

The rearrangement joins TRBV4-1 to TRBJ2-1, with TRBD1 as a possible D gene (6 bases). Germline loops: CDR1 MGHRA, CDR2 YSYEKL. Trimming stripped 1 base from V and 5 bases from J, with 12 bases between. There are 15 residues in the CDR3. CDR3 sequence reads: CASSQVSGGHNEQFF. The CDR3 bases are TGCGCCAGCAGCCAAGTAAGTGGGGGCCACAATGAGCAGTTCTTC.

This clonotype was recorded many times. The V gene is TRBV30, the J gene TRBJ1-2; D ambiguous. Trimming took 5 bases from V and 7 from J, leaving 14 bases between them. Germline V lookup: CDR1 GTSNPN, CDR2 SVGIG (reference sequence). The CDR3 has 12 residues. The CDR3 DNA reads TGTGCCTGGGCCCTTGACTGGAGTGGCTACACCTTC. Amino acid sequence: CAWALDWSGYTF.